This TCR beta chain was found in a study of T cell responses to AZD1222 COVID-19 vaccine. Method: immunoSEQ multiplex PCR; TCRdb's copy keeps in-frame clones and lacks some. This sample has approximately 150,000 clones, with approximately 89% found just once. Study-wide points: Spike was spanned by vaccine-associated CD4 TCRs, with dominance at 160-218 and 743-854. In the spike-specific TCR repertoire, nearly half reportedly target unmutated variant regions.

This clone came up once. Antigen specificity is unknown. Material: peripheral blood, obtained 28 days after the second AZD1222 dose. The sequence was collected from an adult who received the AZD1222 COVID-19 vaccine.

DNA of the CDR3: TGTGCCAGTAGTGAGCAGGGGTGGGGGCAGCCCCAGCATTTT. As protein: CASSEQGWGQPQHF. V is TRBV19 and J is TRBJ1-5, with D possibly matching TRBD1 (6 bases). Germline loops: CDR1 LNHDA, CDR2 SQIVND (reference sequence). The CDR3 runs 14 residues. The V gene lost 5 bases and the J gene lost 7 bases, with 15 bases spanning the gap.